One sample yielded the 27 T cell receptor beta chains listed below, sequenced in a study of follicular helper T cells after annual influenza vaccination (dated by TCRdb to 2015 to 2018). Receptor amplification or capture employed the immunoSEQ multiplex PCR assay. As stored in TCRdb, this immuneACCESS dataset retains in-frame rearrangements with V and J assigned. A fraction of the clones does not appear; measured against another copy, unresolved V genes explain less than half of the discrepancy, and the remainder lacks a known reason. The sample contains just over 8,500 clones, 83% of them found a single time. In total, the top ten clones hold 3% of the sample. This specimen's time point label, per the study, means: 2013-2014 season, 7 days after vaccination. The sample was CXCR5+ CD38- circulating T follicular helper cells from blood, taken 7 days after influenza vaccination. This sample's cell subset or site label indicates: circulating Tfh, non-naive CD4+CXCR5+PD-1+ (ICOS+CD38+ or ICOS-CD38-). All receptors come from an adult who received the influenza vaccine.

The rearrangement uses TRBV5-5 and TRBJ2-6; TRBD1 matches 12 bases. This CDR3 region has 18 residues. The ends lost 3 bases at V and 3 bases at J; junction bases unmatched: 7. CDR1 is SGHKS, CDR2 YYEKEE, per germline (reference sequence). This chain's CDR3 is CASSSSGQGAYGANVLTF. The CDR3 DNA follows: TGTGCCAGCAGCTCTTCGGGACAGGGGGCTTATGGGGCCAACGTCCTGACTTTC. Full variable domain (outside the CDR3, taken from reference TRBV5-5 and TRBJ2-6): DAGVTQSPTHLIKTRGQQVTLRCSPISGHKSVSWYQQVLGQGPQFIFQYYEKEERGRGNFPDRFSARQFPNYSSELNVNALLLGDSALYLCASSSSGQGAYGANVLTFGAGSRLTVL.

The rearrangement joins TRBV6-6 to TRBJ2-2; perhaps TRBD2 as D (6 bases). The V gene's germline CDR1 is MNHNY and CDR2 SVGAGI (reference sequence). This CDR3 is built from 14 residues. V was shortened by 6 bases and J by 4 bases, with 12 bases between the two germline ends. CDR3 coding DNA: TGTGCCAGCAGCCTTGGGGGGAGCACCGGGGAGCTGTTTTTT. It codes for CASSLGGSTGELFF.

The rearrangement links TRBV19 to TRBJ1-3, with no clear D. CDR1 is LNHDA, CDR2 SQIVND, per germline (reference sequence). The V end was cut by 7 bases, the J end by 0 bases, with 13 bases between. The CDR3 covers 15 residues. CDR3 nucleotides: TGTGCCAGTACCTCGATTCAGAGCTCTGGAAACACCATATATTTT. Protein product: CASTSIQSSGNTIYF.

The chain couples TRBV5-1 to TRBJ2-1; the D gene is possibly TRBD1 (5 bases). This CDR3 spans 16 amino acids. Germline-derived CDR1 and CDR2 are SGHRS and YFSETQ. The V end lost 7 bases, the J end lost 5 bases, and 22 bases lay between the germline ends. The CDR3 bases are TGCGCCAGCGCCCAGGGCGCTTCCTATGGGGACAATGAGCAGTTCTTC. It yields the protein CASAQGASYGDNEQFF.

The genes are TRBV14 and TRBJ1-1; D might be TRBD1 (5 bases). Germline-derived CDR1 and CDR2 are SGHDN and FVKESK. V was clipped by 1 base and J by 8 bases, with 17 bases between them. The CDR3 extends over 15 amino acids. The chain's CDR3 is CASSQVQGGFGEAFF. CDR3 coding DNA: TGTGCCAGCAGCCAAGTTCAGGGAGGTTTCGGAGAAGCTTTCTTT.

The rearrangement links TRBV28 to TRBJ2-7, with D perhaps matching TRBD1 (7 bases). Germline V gene sequence: CDR1 MDHEN, CDR2 SYDVKM. The CDR3 runs to 15 residues. The germline V and J ends were trimmed by 6 bases and 4 bases, with 19 bases remaining between them. CDR3 protein: CASRTEGGTVYEQYF. CDR3 DNA: TGTGCCAGCAGAACCGAAGGAGGGACAGTTTACGAGCAGTACTTC.

This clone has a single count. The rearrangement links TRBV11-3 to TRBJ2-1, with 9 bases fitting TRBD1. The ends lost 5 bases at V and 2 bases at J; junction bases unmatched: 7. The CDR3 contains 16 residues. The germline V gene has CDR1 SGHNT and CDR2 YENEEA. The CDR3 DNA follows: TGTGCCAGCAGCCCCCGCCGGGACAGGGCCTACAATGAGCAGTTCTTC. It encodes CASSPRRDRAYNEQFF.

This chain links TRBV7-8 with TRBJ2-1; D gene uncertain. The CDR3 is 12 residues long. Per germline, CDR1 SGHVS and CDR2 FQNEAQ. The V end was cut by 5 bases, the J end by 1 base, with 3 bases between. The CDR3 DNA follows: TGTGCCAGCAGCCCATCCTACAATGAGCAGTTCTTC. It yields the protein CASSPSYNEQFF.

The chain carries TRBV7-8 and TRBJ1-4, with D perhaps matching TRBD1 (6 bases). The CDR3 is made up of 14 amino acids. V lost 2 bases to trimming and J lost 8 bases, with 12 bases between them. CDR1 SGHVS and CDR2 FQNEAQ come from the germline V gene. CDR3 in DNA: TGTGCCAGCAGCTTAAGGGGGTTACGGGAAAAACTGTTTTTT. This gives the protein CASSLRGLREKLFF.

This chain uses TRBV28 with TRBJ1-2; maybe TRBD1 (5 bases). CDR1 MDHEN and CDR2 SYDVKM come from the germline V gene. V was trimmed by 2 bases and J by 8 bases, leaving 12 bases between them. The CDR3 contains 13 residues. Here the CDR3 DNA reads TGTGCCAGCAGTTTAGGGACGGGGACGGGCTACACCTTC. Protein product: CASSLGTGTGYTF.

The chain couples TRBV5-8 to TRBJ1-2, with TRBD1 matching 8 bases. Losses at the gene ends were 0 bases for V and 7 bases for J; bases not matched to a gene: 8. Germline CDR1 is SGHTS and CDR2 is YDEGEE. This CDR3 comprises 15 residues. The CDR3 sequence: CASSLAFGTGRGYTF. DNA of the CDR3: TGTGCCAGCAGCTTGGCCTTCGGGACAGGCCGTGGCTACACCTTC.

This chain joins TRBV19 and TRBJ1-5; possibly TRBD1 for D (5 bases). This CDR3 is built from 16 residues. V lost 1 base and J 2 bases, leaving 12 bases between the germline ends. Germline V gives CDR1 LNHDA, CDR2 SQIVND (reference sequence). CDR3 region: CASSIGRGTGNQPQHF. The CDR3 DNA reads TGTGCCAGTAGTATAGGTCGTGGGACGGGCAATCAGCCCCAGCATTTT.

This clone was detected only once. The V gene is TRBV19, the J gene TRBJ2-2, with a weak D call TRBD2 (5 bases). Deletions cut 1 base from V and 7 bases from J, with 13 bases between. CDR1 LNHDA and CDR2 SQIVND come from the germline V gene (reference sequence). CDR3 length equals 15 residues. The CDR3 DNA reads as TGTGCCAGTAGTATAGCTGGGAGTGGTTTCGGGGAGCTGTTTTTT. Protein product: CASSIAGSGFGELFF.

This clone occurred a few times. The chain links TRBV18 to TRBJ2-6; weak D call: TRBD1 (6 bases). Germline V gene data show CDR1 as KGHSH and CDR2 as LQKENI. The CDR3 contains 24 residues. Trimming stripped 0 bases from V and 1 base from J, with 31 bases between. In DNA, the CDR3 is TGTGCCAGCTCACCACCGGGACACCCCCCCCACAGGGCTCGACTAAGTTCTGGGGCCAACGTCCTGACTTTC. Its protein product is CASSPPGHPPHRARLSSGANVLTF.

In its sample, this clone was seen once. The V and J genes are TRBV11-2 and TRBJ2-5; 7 nucleotides match TRBD1. Per the germline V gene, CDR1 is SGHAT and CDR2 is FQNNGV. The CDR3 has 14 residues. With V trimmed by 5 bases and J by 5 bases, 8 bases remained unmatched. DNA for the CDR3: TGTGCCAGCAGCGTACAGGGGATTCAGGAGACCCAGTACTTC. As protein: CASSVQGIQETQYF.

This clone was observed a few times. The chain is built from TRBV18 and TRBJ1-3, with D hard to call. The CDR3 spans 16 residues. Trimming took off 3 bases at V and 1 base at J, with 13 bases between the two ends. The germline V gene has CDR1 KGHSH and CDR2 LQKENI. The CDR3 coding sequence is TGTGCCAGCTCACCGACGTCAGGCGAATCTGGAAACACCATATATTTT. It specifies CASSPTSGESGNTIYF.

The CDR3 protein is CASSPSGTSSYNEQFF. In DNA form, the CDR3 reads TGTGCCAGCAGTCCCTCCGGGACCAGCTCCTACAATGAGCAGTTCTTC. This rearrangement joins TRBV7-2 to TRBJ2-1, with D perhaps given as TRBD1 or TRBD2 (5 bases each). This CDR3 is 16 amino acids long. The V gene's germline CDR1 is SGHTA and CDR2 FQGNSA. V lost 6 bases and J 0 bases, leaving 15 bases between the germline ends.

The genes are TRBV18 and TRBJ2-2; weak D call: TRBD1 (6 bases). The ends were cut back, 3 bases at V and 4 bases at J, with 15 bases in the middle. Germline values: CDR1 KGHSH, CDR2 LQKENI. The CDR3 loop spans 16 amino acids. CDR3 in amino acids: CASSPAQGSSTGELFF. CDR3 nucleotides: TGTGCCAGCTCACCCGCACAGGGAAGTAGCACCGGGGAGCTGTTTTTT. Variable domain in full (rest from reference TRBV18 and TRBJ2-2): NAGVMQNPRHLVRRRGQEARLRCSPMKGHSHVYWYRQLPEEGLKFMVYLQKENIIDESGMPKERFSAEFPKEGPSILRIQQVVRGDSAAYFCASSPAQGSSTGELFFGEGSRLTVL.

This chain uses TRBV10-1 with TRBJ2-1; 11 nucleotides line up with TRBD2. The CDR3 is made up of 16 amino acids. Trimming cost V 4 bases and J 7 bases; bases outside gene matches: 9. Germline CDR1 is WNHNN and CDR2 is SYGVQD (reference sequence). The chain's CDR3 is CASSAIGTSGRNEQFF. In DNA form, the CDR3 reads TGCGCCAGCAGTGCCATCGGGACTAGCGGTCGAAATGAGCAGTTCTTC.

The CDR3 nucleotides read TGCGCCAGCAGAGACCAGGGGGCTGGAGATACGCAGTATTTT. Its protein is CASRDQGAGDTQYF. The chain is built from TRBV10-2 and TRBJ2-3; 8 positions match TRBD1. Trimming took 6 bases from V and 5 from J; bases not matched to a gene: 7. This CDR3 spans 14 amino acids. CDR1 and CDR2 (germline): WSHSY, SAAADI.

The chain is built from TRBV5-1 and TRBJ2-6; tentatively, D is TRBD1 or TRBD2 (5 bases each). The CDR3 extends over 17 amino acids. V was pared by 2 bases and J by 0 bases, with 12 bases between. The germline CDR1 and CDR2 sequences are SGHRS and YFSETQ. Written as DNA, the CDR3 is TGCGCCAGCAGCTTAGGGTCAGGGAGCTCTGGGGCCAACGTCCTGACTTTC. It yields the protein CASSLGSGSSGANVLTF.

The genes are TRBV28 and TRBJ1-2, with D maybe TRBD1 (6 bases). The CDR3 sequence is 15 residues long. Trimming removed 5 bases from V and 3 bases from J, with 16 bases in between. The germline CDR1 and CDR2 sequences are MDHEN and SYDVKM. Here the CDR3 reads CASSRPGAQHYGYTF. The DNA of the CDR3 is TGTGCCAGCAGTCGCCCGGGGGCCCAGCACTATGGCTACACCTTC.

The chain uses TRBV5-1 and TRBJ2-1; D remains unclear. V lost 0 bases and J lost 0, with 10 bases in between. This CDR3 is 16 amino acids long. Germline CDR1 reads SGHRS; CDR2 reads YFSETQ. In DNA, the CDR3 is TGCGCCAGCAGCTTGGCGACCGTCAGCTCCTACAATGAGCAGTTCTTC. Its protein product is CASSLATVSSYNEQFF.

The CDR3 DNA reads TGTGCCAGCAGTTTAACAACAGGGGAAGCTAACTATGGCTACACCTTC. Its translation is CASSLTTGEANYGYTF. The rearrangement uses TRBV28 and TRBJ1-2, with TRBD1 identical over 7 bases. Germline CDR1 is MDHEN and CDR2 is SYDVKM. CDR3 length: 16 residues. The V segment lost 2 bases and the J segment 0 bases; nucleotides outside the gene matches: 6.

The chain joins TRBV6-5 to TRBJ2-5; weak D call: TRBD1 (5 bases). The length of the CDR3 is 14 residues. CDR1 MNHEY and CDR2 SVGAGI come from the germline V gene. V lost 8 bases, J lost 5 bases, and 18 bases lay in between. This chain's CDR3 is CASAKAAGPETQYF. In DNA form, the CDR3 reads TGTGCCAGCGCCAAGGCGGCAGGGCCGGAGACCCAGTACTTC.

The chain is built from TRBV7-2 and TRBJ2-5; TRBD1 is a possible D gene (5 bases). The CDR3 consists of 17 residues. The V and J ends lost 5 bases and 3 bases respectively, with 22 bases between them. Germline V gene lookup returns CDR1 SGHTA and CDR2 FQGNSA. The DNA of the CDR3 is TGTGCCAGCAGCCCACTGGGGCATCTCCTTGTTAAAGAGACCCAGTACTTC. Amino acid sequence: CASSPLGHLLVKETQYF.

The chain employs TRBV9 and TRBJ1-1; D unresolved. The CDR3 totals 13 residues. Germline-derived CDR1 and CDR2 are SGDLS and YYNGEE. The V end lost 1 base, the J end lost 0 bases, and 4 bases lay between the germline ends. This CDR3 reads CASSVQLNTEAFF. CDR3 DNA sequence: TGTGCCAGCAGCGTACAATTGAACACTGAAGCTTTCTTT.